This TCR beta chain derives from a study of blood T cells in healthy people across ages. The V end lost 0 bases, the J end lost 6 bases, and 18 bases lay between the germline ends. This CDR3 contains 16 residues. Germline V gene sequence: CDR1 LGHDT, CDR2 YNNKEL (reference sequence). Next came a second PCR, run for about 6 to 12 cycles, which used a sample-barcoded 5' primer along with a J-beta primer mix. From the 5' RACE reads, TCRdb called clonotypes with MiXCR, one entry per CDR3 protein. The sample records 1.5 million to 2 million distinct CDR3 sequences, 49% being singletons. Every donor contributed approximately 10 milliliters of peripheral blood by blood draw.

This sequence was found in a woman aged 40 to 50 in good health. The sequencing input was blood. This chain joins TRBV3-1 and TRBJ2-7, with a tentative D call TRBD2 (6 bases). For the CDR3, the DNA is TGTGCCAGCAGCCAAGATCGAAGGGGACTTAATCGCGAGCAGTACTTC. Its protein is CASSQDRRGLNREQYF.